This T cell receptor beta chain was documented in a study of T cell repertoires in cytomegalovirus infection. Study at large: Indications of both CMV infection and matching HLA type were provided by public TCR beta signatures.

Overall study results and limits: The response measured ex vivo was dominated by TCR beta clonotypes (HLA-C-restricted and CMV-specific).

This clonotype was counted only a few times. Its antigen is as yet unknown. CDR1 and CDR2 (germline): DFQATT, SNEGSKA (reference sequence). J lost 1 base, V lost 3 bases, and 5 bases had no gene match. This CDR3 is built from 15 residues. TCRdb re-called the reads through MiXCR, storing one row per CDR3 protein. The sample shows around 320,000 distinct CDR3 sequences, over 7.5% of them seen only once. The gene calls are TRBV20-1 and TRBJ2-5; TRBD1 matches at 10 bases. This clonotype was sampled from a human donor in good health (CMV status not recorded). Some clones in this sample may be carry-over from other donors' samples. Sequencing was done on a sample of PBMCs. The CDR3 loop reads CSARRWTGGQETQYF. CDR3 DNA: TGCAGTGCTAGGAGATGGACAGGGGGCCAAGAGACCCAGTACTTC.